The T cell receptor (beta chain) described here comes from a study of control samples from healthy donors and cancer patients. The table came from immunoSEQ multiplex PCR; TCRdb's copy has only in-frame clones and leaves some out. The sample holds 100,000 to 150,000 clones; roughly 90% are singletons and the top ten take about 2.7%. The V end was cut by 2 bases, the J end by 9 bases, with 26 bases between. Germline V gives CDR1 LGHNT, CDR2 FRNRAP. The CDR3 has 18 amino acids. This chain links TRBV12-5 with TRBJ2-1; TRBD1 or TRBD2 may be the D gene (7 bases each). The origin of this receptor is a man aged 40-55 years in good health. Sample: blood. The CDR3: CASGLRAVTGEGKVEQFF. The CDR3 nucleotides are TGTGCTAGTGGTTTGAGAGCCGTAACAGGGGAGGGTAAAGTTGAGCAGTTCTTC.